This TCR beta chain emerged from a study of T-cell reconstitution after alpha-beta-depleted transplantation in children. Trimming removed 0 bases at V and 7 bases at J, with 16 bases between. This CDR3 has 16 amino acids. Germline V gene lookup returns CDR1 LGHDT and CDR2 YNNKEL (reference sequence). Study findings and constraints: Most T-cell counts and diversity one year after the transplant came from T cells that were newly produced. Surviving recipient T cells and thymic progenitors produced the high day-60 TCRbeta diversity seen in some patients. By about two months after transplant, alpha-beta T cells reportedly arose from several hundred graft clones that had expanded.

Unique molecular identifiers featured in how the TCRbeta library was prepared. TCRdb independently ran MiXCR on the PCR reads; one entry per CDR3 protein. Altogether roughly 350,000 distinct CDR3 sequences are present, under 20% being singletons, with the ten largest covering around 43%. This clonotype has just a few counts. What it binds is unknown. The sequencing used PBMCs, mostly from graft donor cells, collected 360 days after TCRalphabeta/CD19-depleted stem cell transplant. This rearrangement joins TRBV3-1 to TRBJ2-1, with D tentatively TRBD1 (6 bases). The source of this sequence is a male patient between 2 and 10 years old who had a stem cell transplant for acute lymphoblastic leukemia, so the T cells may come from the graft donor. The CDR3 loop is CASSQDGTGFENEQFF. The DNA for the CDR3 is TGTGCCAGCAGCCAAGATGGCACAGGGTTTGAAAATGAGCAGTTCTTC.